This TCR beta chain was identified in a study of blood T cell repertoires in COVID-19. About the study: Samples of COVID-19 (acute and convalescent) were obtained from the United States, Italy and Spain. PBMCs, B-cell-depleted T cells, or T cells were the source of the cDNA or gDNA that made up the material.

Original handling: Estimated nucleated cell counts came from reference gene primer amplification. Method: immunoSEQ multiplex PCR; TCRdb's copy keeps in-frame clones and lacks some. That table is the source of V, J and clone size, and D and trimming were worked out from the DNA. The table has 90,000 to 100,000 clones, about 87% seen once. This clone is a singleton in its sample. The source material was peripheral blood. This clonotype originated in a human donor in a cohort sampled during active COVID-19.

DNA of the CDR3: TGTGCCAGCAGCCCACCAAACCCAACAGGGGGTCTATCTGGGGCCAACGTCCTGACTTTC. Translated, it gives CASSPPNPTGGLSGANVLTF. The chain couples TRBV28 to TRBJ2-6, with TRBD1 identical over 8 bases. Trimming cost V 6 bases and J 1 base; bases outside gene matches: 17. The CDR3 covers 20 residues. Looked up from germline, CDR1 is MDHEN and CDR2 is SYDVKM.